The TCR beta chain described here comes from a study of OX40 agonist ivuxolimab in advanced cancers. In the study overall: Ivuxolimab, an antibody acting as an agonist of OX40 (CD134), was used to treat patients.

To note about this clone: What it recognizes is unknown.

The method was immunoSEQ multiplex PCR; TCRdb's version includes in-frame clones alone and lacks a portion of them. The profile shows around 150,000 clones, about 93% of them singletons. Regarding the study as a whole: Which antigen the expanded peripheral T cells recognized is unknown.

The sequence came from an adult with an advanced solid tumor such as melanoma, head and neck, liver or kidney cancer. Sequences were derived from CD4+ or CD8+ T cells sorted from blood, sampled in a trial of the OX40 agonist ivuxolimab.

The CDR3 coding sequence is TGTGCCAGCAGTGATGGGGACAGGGTTATGAGCAATCAGCCCCAGCATTTT. This gives the protein CASSDGDRVMSNQPQHF. The gene calls are TRBV6-1 and TRBJ1-5, with 9 bases fitting TRBD1. In germline, CDR1 is MNHNS, CDR2 SASEGT. V was clipped by 3 bases and J by 1 base; unmatched bases: 7. The CDR3 is 17 amino acids.